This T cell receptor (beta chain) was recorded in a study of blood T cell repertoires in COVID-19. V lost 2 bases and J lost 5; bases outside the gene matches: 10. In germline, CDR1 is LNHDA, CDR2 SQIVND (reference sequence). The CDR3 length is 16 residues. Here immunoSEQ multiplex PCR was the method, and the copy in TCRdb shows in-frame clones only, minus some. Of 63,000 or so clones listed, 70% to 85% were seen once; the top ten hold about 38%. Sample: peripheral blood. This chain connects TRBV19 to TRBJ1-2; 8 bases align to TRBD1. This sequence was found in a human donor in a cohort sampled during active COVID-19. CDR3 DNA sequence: TGTGCCAGTAGTATACGGACAGGGTCGGCTATGTATGGCTACACCTTC. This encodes CASSIRTGSAMYGYTF.